These 8 T cell receptor beta chains originate from one sample sequenced in a study of shared T cell receptors in the human thymus. Method: immunoSEQ multiplex PCR; TCRdb's copy keeps in-frame clones and lacks some. The table has hundreds of thousands of clones, 87% seen once. The data also belong to a second study, concerning human thymus T cells.

The sample comprised thymocytes. The receptor set was obtained from a boy in the first two years of life with a congenital heart defect.

This clone was seen just once. The rearrangement uses TRBV28 and TRBJ2-7, with D maybe TRBD2 (6 bases). Germline lookup yields CDR1 MDHEN and CDR2 SYDVKM. This CDR3 spans 15 amino acids. V lost 4 bases and J lost 0, with 13 bases in between. The CDR3 here is CASSYALRDSYEQYF. CDR3 sequence (DNA): TGTGCCAGCAGTTATGCACTGCGGGACTCCTACGAGCAGTACTTC.

The chain employs TRBV28 and TRBJ1-1; 8 bases match TRBD1. Trimming at V came to 5 bases and at J to 7 bases, leaving 6 bases not matched to a gene. This CDR3 is 13 amino acids long. Germline CDR1 is MDHEN and CDR2 is SYDVKM. The CDR3 protein is CASSQGQANEAFF. The DNA of the CDR3 is TGTGCCAGCAGTCAGGGACAGGCGAATGAAGCTTTCTTT. Based on the CDR3 plus reference TRBV28 and TRBJ1-1, the full variable domain is DVKVTQSSRYLVKRTGEKVFLECVQDMDHENMFWYRQDPGLGLRLIYFSYDVKMKEKGDIPEGYSVSREKKERFSLILESASTNQTSMYLCASSQGQANEAFFGQGTRLTVV.

This clone turned up a few times. This rearrangement joins TRBV15 to TRBJ2-7; 8 nucleotides agree with TRBD1. The CDR3 covers 17 residues. Germline loops: CDR1 LNHNV, CDR2 YYDKDF (reference sequence). The trim removed 0 bases at V and 0 bases at J, leaving 7 bases unmatched. The CDR3 coding sequence is TGTGCCACCAGCAGAGATCGGCCACAGGGGGTCTCCTACGAGCAGTACTTC. Amino acids: CATSRDRPQGVSYEQYF. The full variable domain, completed using reference TRBV15 and TRBJ2-7, is DAMVIQNPRYQVTQFGKPVTLSCSQTLNHNVMYWYQQKSSQAPKLLFHYYDKDFNNEADTPDNFQSRRPNTSFCFLDIRSPGLGDTAMYLCATSRDRPQGVSYEQYFGPGTRLTVT.

The rearrangement joins TRBV5-1 to TRBJ2-3; 7 nucleotides align to TRBD1. Germline trimming cut 4 bases from V and 4 bases from J; bases unmatched to any gene: 6. The CDR3 is made up of 14 amino acids. CDR1 is SGHRS, CDR2 YFSETQ, per germline. The CDR3 loop reads CASSTGQVADTQYF. DNA for the CDR3: TGCGCCAGCAGCACAGGACAGGTCGCAGATACGCAGTATTTT.

This sequence joins TRBV14 and TRBJ2-1; 12 nucleotides match TRBD2. Trimming removed 0 bases from V and 4 bases from J; junction bases left unmatched: 10. The CDR3 is 19 amino acids. CDR1 is SGHDN, CDR2 FVKESK, per germline. CDR3 DNA: TGTGCCAGCAGCCAAGACCAACGACTAGCGGGAGAACCGTACAATGAGCAGTTCTTC. Protein sequence: CASSQDQRLAGEPYNEQFF.

A single count supports this clone. The chain has TRBV5-4 and TRBJ2-2, with TRBD2 matching over 15 bases. With 3 bases clipped from V and 3 bases from J, the junction kept 6 bases outside the gene matches. The CDR3 spans 18 residues. In germline, CDR1 is SGHNT, CDR2 YYREEE (reference sequence). The CDR3 here is CASSSRTSGRVDTGELFF. Written as DNA, the CDR3 is TGTGCCAGCAGCTCAAGGACTAGCGGGAGGGTTGACACCGGGGAGCTGTTTTTT.

This clone occurred once. The gene calls are TRBV15 and TRBJ1-4; 8 bases align to TRBD1. Germline loops: CDR1 LNHNV, CDR2 YYDKDF (reference sequence). This CDR3 contains 15 residues. V was pared by 1 base and J by 8 bases, with 6 bases of the junction left unmatched. CDR3 sequence: CATSRGEDREEKLFF. The CDR3 region has the DNA TGTGCCACCAGCAGAGGCGAGGACAGGGAAGAAAAACTGTTTTTT.

The chain employs TRBV28 and TRBJ2-7; D perhaps matches TRBD1 (6 bases). The V gene's germline CDR1 is MDHEN and CDR2 SYDVKM. The CDR3 length is 17 residues. Trimming removed 7 bases from V and 0 bases from J, with 22 bases in between. The CDR3 loop is CASTDLPGHPFSYEQYF. The CDR3 nucleotides read TGTGCCAGCACCGACTTACCGGGACACCCTTTCTCCTACGAGCAGTACTTC.